One and the same sample provided the 31 T cell receptor beta chains below, sequenced in a study of blood T cell repertoires in COVID-19 (dated by TCRdb to the early 2020s). The library was made by the immunoSEQ multiplex PCR assay. In TCRdb, the immuneACCESS table is reduced to in-frame sequences with V and J assigned. These tables do not hold every clone; where another copy was compared, an unresolved V gene accounts for under half, and the others remain unexplained. Across this sample there are a few hundred thousand clones, with around 91% seen only once. Approximately 4.3% of the sample belongs to the ten largest clones. Material: PBMCs or T cells enriched from blood (not recorded which). The origin of the receptors is a woman aged 18-35 years with acute COVID-19.

The J gene is TRBJ2-3, the V gene TRBV28; D is perhaps TRBD2 (6 bases). The CDR3 totals 15 residues. The germline gives CDR1 MDHEN, CDR2 SYDVKM. The germline V and J ends were trimmed by 1 base and 5 bases, with 13 bases remaining between them. The CDR3 DNA reads TGTGCCAGCAGTTTATTCCGGGAGATCTTAGATACGCAGTATTTT. Residues: CASSLFREILDTQYF.

This rearrangement joins TRBV9 to TRBJ1-1; D is perhaps TRBD1 (6 bases). This CDR3 is built from 13 residues. CDR1 SGDLS and CDR2 YYNGEE come from the germline V gene. V lost 0 bases and J 12 bases, leaving 15 bases between the germline ends. Written as DNA, the CDR3 is TGTGCCAGCAGCGTAGAGGTCAGGGGAATACCTTTCTTT. Translation: CASSVEVRGIPFF.

The rearrangement joins TRBV28 to TRBJ1-1; D is possibly TRBD1 (6 bases). Germline CDR1 is MDHEN and CDR2 is SYDVKM. With 7 bases removed from V and 5 bases from J, the gap between germline ends came to 26 bases. The CDR3 runs 17 residues. The CDR3 loop reads CASNTRDTHLLGTEAFF. In DNA form, the CDR3 reads TGTGCCAGCAATACCCGGGACACGCACCTCTTGGGGACTGAAGCTTTCTTT.

The chain joins TRBV9 to TRBJ1-2; D gene ambiguous. The germline V gene has CDR1 SGDLS and CDR2 YYNGEE. The CDR3 totals 12 residues. Trimming left V 0 bases short and J 4 bases short, with 4 bases between. CDR3 sequence reads: CASSVVRYGYTF. DNA for the CDR3: TGTGCCAGCAGCGTAGTGCGCTATGGCTACACCTTC. Using reference TRBV9 and TRBJ1-2 for the parts outside the CDR3, the full variable domain is DSGVTQTPKHLITATGQRVTLRCSPRSGDLSVYWYQQSLDQGLQFLIQYYNGEERAKGNILERFSAQQFPDLHSELNLSSLELGDSALYFCASSVVRYGYTFGSGTRLTVV.

The chain recombines TRBV3-1 (or the pseudogene TRBV3-2) with TRBJ2-2; the match to TRBD2 covers 12 bases. CDR1 and CDR2 (germline): LGHDT, YNNKEL (reference sequence). The CDR3 runs to 18 residues. V trimming: 1 base; J trimming: 3 bases; junction bases outside the gene matches: 6. Written as DNA, the CDR3 is TGTGCCAGCAGCCAAGGGCTAGCGGGAGGGTCGGACACCGGGGAGCTGTTTTTT. This sequence encodes CASSQGLAGGSDTGELFF.

V usage is TRBV20-1 and J usage is TRBJ2-5; D not certain. Trimming shortened V by 6 bases and J by 4 bases, and 9 bases separated the two germline ends. The CDR3 totals 11 residues. Germline V gene sequence: CDR1 DFQATT, CDR2 SNEGSKA (reference sequence). CDR3 residues: CSAPQRETQYF. The DNA for the CDR3 is TGCAGTGCCCCACAAAGAGAGACCCAGTACTTC.

The J gene is TRBJ1-1, the V gene TRBV30; D is perhaps TRBD1 (5 bases). Germline loops: CDR1 GTSNPN, CDR2 SVGIG (reference sequence). The CDR3 runs to 13 residues. With 0 bases removed from V and 10 bases from J, the gap between germline ends came to 15 bases. The CDR3 spells CAWSVQGIIRAFF. The CDR3 DNA sequence: TGTGCCTGGAGTGTCCAGGGAATAATAAGAGCTTTCTTT.

The chain combines TRBV2 with TRBJ1-1; maybe TRBD1 (5 bases). The V end was cut by 6 bases, the J end by 7 bases, with 12 bases between. CDR1 and CDR2 (germline): SNHLY, FYNNEI. CDR3 length: 12 amino acids. As DNA, the CDR3 is TGTGCCAGCAGCAGACAGAGAGGTGAAGCTTTCTTT. Protein: CASSRQRGEAFF.

The genes are TRBV12-3 or TRBV12-4 and TRBJ2-7, with no clear D. V was clipped by 6 bases and J by 2 bases, with 8 bases between them. The CDR3 spans 12 residues. CDR3 amino acids: CASSHKTYEQYF. Written as DNA, the CDR3 is TGTGCCAGCAGCCACAAAACCTACGAGCAGTACTTC.

The chain is built from TRBV5-4 and TRBJ2-3; 8 positions match TRBD2. Per germline, CDR1 SGHNT and CDR2 YYREEE (reference sequence). V shed 4 bases, J shed 4 bases, and the junction held 8 bases outside the gene matches. This CDR3 contains 15 residues. Written as DNA, the CDR3 is TGTGCCAGCAGCGCTAGCGGGTGGGGAGCAGATACGCAGTATTTT. Translation gives CASSASGWGADTQYF.

The CDR3 coding sequence is TGTGCCAGCAGTTCCCAAGGACAGGGAATGGGCGTTGCTGGCTACACCTTC. Its translation: CASSSQGQGMGVAGYTF. V gene TRBV28 combines with J gene TRBJ1-2; 8 nucleotides match TRBD1. The CDR3 has 17 residues. Germline values: CDR1 MDHEN, CDR2 SYDVKM. With 4 bases clipped from V and 7 bases from J, the junction kept 17 bases outside the gene matches.

This chain uses TRBV5-5 with TRBJ2-7, with 10 bases aligning to TRBD2. The germline V gene has CDR1 SGHKS and CDR2 YYEKEE (reference sequence). The CDR3 length is 14 residues. The ends lost 3 bases at V and 2 bases at J; junction bases unmatched: 2. In nucleotides, the CDR3 is TGTGCCAGCAGCTGGACTAGCGGAGCCTACGAGCAGTACTTC. Protein: CASSWTSGAYEQYF.

This rearrangement joins TRBV18 to TRBJ1-5; 8 nucleotides match TRBD1. The germline gives CDR1 KGHSH, CDR2 LQKENI. The trim removed 5 bases at V and 2 bases at J, leaving 8 bases unmatched. CDR3 size: 16 residues. This CDR3 reads CASSSLQGAGNQPQHF. In DNA form, the CDR3 reads TGTGCCAGCTCATCACTCCAGGGGGCCGGCAATCAGCCCCAGCATTTT. The whole variable domain, remainder taken from reference TRBV18 and TRBJ1-5, is NAGVMQNPRHLVRRRGQEARLRCSPMKGHSHVYWYRQLPEEGLKFMVYLQKENIIDESGMPKERFSAEFPKEGPSILRIQQVVRGDSAAYFCASSSLQGAGNQPQHFGDGTRLSIL.

This rearrangement joins TRBV15 to TRBJ1-2, with no clear D. Trimming left V 0 bases short and J 5 bases short, with 4 bases between. Germline V CDR1 and CDR2: LNHNV, YYDKDF (reference sequence). CDR3 size: 12 residues. The CDR3 is CATSRDRYGYTF. The CDR3 nucleotides read TGTGCCACCAGCAGAGATCGTTATGGCTACACCTTC.

The rearrangement links TRBV7-9 to TRBJ2-7; 9 bases are shared with TRBD2. Germline V CDR1 and CDR2: SEHNR, FQNEAQ (reference sequence). There are 17 residues in the CDR3. The ends lost 2 bases at V and 6 bases at J; junction bases unmatched: 14. CDR3 sequence: CASSLLRSPSGVLEQYF. The DNA of the CDR3 is TGTGCCAGCAGCTTATTAAGGTCACCTAGCGGGGTCCTCGAGCAGTACTTC.

This chain uses TRBV5-1 with TRBJ2-5; TRBD2 might be the D (5 bases). The CDR3 covers 12 residues. Between the trimmed V and J ends, which lost 10 bases and 1 base, there was a span of 11 bases. Germline lookup yields CDR1 SGHRS and CDR2 YFSETQ. The CDR3 spells CACGGIQETQYF. The DNA for the CDR3 is TGCGCCTGTGGAGGAATCCAAGAGACCCAGTACTTC.

The genes are TRBV14 and TRBJ2-3; tentative D call: TRBD2 (5 bases). V gave up 3 bases and J gave up 5 bases, with 18 bases separating them. This CDR3 has 16 residues. Per the germline V gene, CDR1 is SGHDN and CDR2 is FVKESK. DNA for the CDR3: TGTGCCAGCAGCCAGGGTAGCGCTCCTCGGATAGATACGCAGTATTTT. Translation gives CASSQGSAPRIDTQYF.

The V and J genes are TRBV5-5 and TRBJ2-7; 10 bases map to TRBD2. CDR1 and CDR2 from the germline V gene are SGHKS and YYEKEE (reference sequence). V gave up 1 base and J gave up 5 bases; unmatched junction bases: 9. There are 16 residues in the CDR3. The CDR3 bases are TGTGCCAGCAGCTTGTCAGCTCTAGCGGGAGCCCACGAGCAGTACTTC. This gives the protein CASSLSALAGAHEQYF. Combining the CDR3 with reference TRBV5-5 and TRBJ2-7 gives the whole variable domain DAGVTQSPTHLIKTRGQQVTLRCSPISGHKSVSWYQQVLGQGPQFIFQYYEKEERGRGNFPDRFSARQFPNYSSELNVNALLLGDSALYLCASSLSALAGAHEQYFGPGTRLTVT.

V gene TRBV11-2 combines with J gene TRBJ2-7; TRBD1 matches at 7 bases. The V segment lost 5 bases and the J segment 0 bases; nucleotides outside the gene matches: 7. The CDR3 is 15 residues long. Germline V lookup: CDR1 SGHAT, CDR2 FQNNGV. Here the CDR3 DNA reads TGTGCCAGCAGCCATTCCGGGACAGTCTCCTACGAGCAGTACTTC. Translated: CASSHSGTVSYEQYF.

The CDR3 protein is CSARGFGETQYF. As DNA, the CDR3 is TGCAGCGCCAGGGGGTTTGGGGAGACCCAGTACTTC. The chain links TRBV29-1 to TRBJ2-5; 7 bases match TRBD1. Germline V CDR1 and CDR2: SQVTM, ANQGSEA. The CDR3 sequence is 12 residues long. The trim removed 7 bases at V and 5 bases at J, leaving 7 bases unmatched. The full variable domain, rest sourced from reference TRBV29-1 and TRBJ2-5, is SAVISQKPSRDICQRGTSLTIQCQVDSQVTMMFWYRQQPGQSLTLIATANQGSEATYESGFVIDKFPISRPNLTFSTLTVSNMSPEDSSIYLCSARGFGETQYFGPGTRLLVL.

V gene TRBV6-5 combines with J gene TRBJ2-5, with 10 nucleotides matching TRBD2. Germline lookup yields CDR1 MNHEY and CDR2 SVGAGI. The CDR3 is 13 residues long. The J segment lost 4 bases and the V segment lost 6 bases, leaving 2 bases of the junction unmatched. The CDR3 DNA is TGTGCCAGCAGGCTAGCGGGAGTAGAGACCCAGTACTTC. It codes for CASRLAGVETQYF.

The chain recombines TRBV10-3 with TRBJ1-1; D is possibly TRBD1 (6 bases). Germline CDR1 is ENHRY and CDR2 is SYGVKD. The CDR3 sequence is 12 residues long. V dropped 10 bases and J dropped 5 bases, with 14 bases sitting between them. The CDR3 here is CATLDSKTEAFF. The CDR3 nucleotides read TGTGCCACCCTGGACAGTAAGACTGAAGCTTTCTTT.

This sequence joins TRBV6-6 and TRBJ1-2; 8 nucleotides line up with TRBD1. Germline V gives CDR1 MNHNY, CDR2 SVGAGI (reference sequence). CDR3 length: 14 residues. The V gene end was trimmed by 5 bases and the J gene end by 7 bases; junction bases not matched to a gene: 9. This chain's CDR3 is CASSALDRDGGYTF. The CDR3 region has the DNA TGTGCCAGCAGTGCCCTGGACAGGGACGGTGGCTACACCTTC.

Notes on this clone: The germline gene is not matched at one end of the junction; a read error may be the cause. The chain uses TRBV5-8 and TRBJ2-1, with 9 nucleotides matching TRBD1. In germline, CDR1 is SGHTS, CDR2 YDEGEE. This CDR3 has 15 residues. The CDR3 DNA reads TGTGCCAGCAGTTTGGGACAGGGTCCCTACAATGAGCAGTTCTTC. This codes for CASSLGQGPYNEQFF.

Note on this clone: In the same sample, other DNA sequences code for this CDR3. The V gene is TRBV20-1, the J gene TRBJ2-7; 7 bases are a match to TRBD1. Germline V CDR1 and CDR2: DFQATT, SNEGSKA (reference sequence). J gave up 3 bases and V 6 bases, and 2 bases lay outside the gene matches. The CDR3 is 11 residues long. The CDR3 nucleotides are TGCAGTGCGAGACAGGGCTACGAGCAGTACTTC. Its protein product is CSARQGYEQYF.

J is TRBJ2-7 and V is TRBV19; 11 positions match TRBD2. This CDR3 comprises 13 residues. From germline, CDR1 is LNHDA and CDR2 SQIVND (reference sequence). The V segment lost 9 bases and the J segment 1 base; nucleotides outside the gene matches: 2. CDR3 protein: CASRTSGSYEQYF. CDR3 in DNA: TGTGCCAGCCGGACTAGCGGGTCCTACGAGCAGTACTTC.

J is TRBJ1-1 and V is TRBV28, with unresolved D. This CDR3 region has 15 residues. V was pared by 5 bases and J by 1 base, with 14 bases between. CDR1 is MDHEN and CDR2 is SYDVKM in the germline V gene. CDR3 bases: TGTGCCAGCAGTAAATTGGGCGGGAGGAACACTGAAGCTTTCTTT. Its translation: CASSKLGGRNTEAFF.

This clone has just a few counts. The chain is built from TRBV2 and TRBJ2-7; the D gene is possibly TRBD2 (5 bases). Germline V gene lookup returns CDR1 SNHLY and CDR2 FYNNEI. This CDR3 comprises 14 residues. Trimming removed 3 bases at V and 0 bases at J, with 9 bases between. CDR3 nucleotides: TGTGCCAGCAGTGAGTTCCGGGACTCCTACGAGCAGTACTTC. It encodes CASSEFRDSYEQYF.

The chain recombines TRBV19 with TRBJ1-5; possibly TRBD1 for D (5 bases). Germline CDR1 reads LNHDA; CDR2 reads SQIVND (reference sequence). V was trimmed by 6 bases and J by 0 bases, leaving 18 bases between them. The CDR3 is 17 amino acids. The CDR3 here is CASRTDQGFYSNQPQHF. DNA of the CDR3: TGTGCCAGTAGGACCGACCAGGGATTTTATAGCAATCAGCCCCAGCATTTT.

The V call is TRBV5-1, the J call TRBJ1-1, with D unclear. Germline CDR1 SGHRS, CDR2 YFSETQ. V gave up 3 bases and J gave up 7 bases, with 16 bases separating them. The length of the CDR3 is 14 residues. This CDR3 is CASSSVPFRGEAFF. In DNA form, the CDR3 reads TGCGCCAGCAGCTCAGTCCCCTTTCGTGGTGAAGCTTTCTTT.

The rearrangement links TRBV3-1 (or the pseudogene TRBV3-2) to TRBJ1-5; maybe TRBD1 (5 bases). Trimming removed 3 bases at V and 0 bases at J, with 15 bases between. The CDR3 has 17 residues. Germline lookup yields CDR1 LGHDT and CDR2 YNNKEL (reference sequence). CDR3 loop: CASSQGGVWDSNQPQHF. The CDR3 bases are TGTGCCAGCAGCCAGGGGGGGGTTTGGGATAGCAATCAGCCCCAGCATTTT.